A selection of T cell receptor beta chains follows, all from one sample in a study of CD8+CD57+ T cells in acquired aplastic anemia. MiXCR, applied by TCRdb to the reads, yields one record per CDR3 protein. Of 160,000 or so distinct CDR3 sequences in the sample, 60% to 80% are singletons; the top ten hold 35% to 50%. Material: sorted CD4+, CD8+, or CD8+CD57+ T cells (not recorded which) from PBMCs. The source is a human donor with aplastic anemia. The CDR3 runs from the conserved cysteine through the conserved F or W. The D gene is left open where the match is weak. Clone size is not always given. Where it is, it says once, few, many or a class for expanded clones.

TRBJ2-5 | TRBD2 | TRBV7-9 | - | TGTGCCAGCAGACCCATCCGGACTAGCGGGGAAGAGACCCAGTACTTC | CASRPIRTSGEETQYF
TRBJ2-1 | - | TRBV10-2 | - | TGCGCCAGCATCAATCACAATGAGCAGTTCTTC | CASINHNEQFF
TRBJ2-3 | TRBD1 | TRBV15 | - | TGTGCCACCAGCACCGGGACAGTGAGCACAGATACGCAGTATTTT | CATSTGTVSTDTQYF
TRBJ2-7 | - | TRBV11-2 | - | TGTGCCAGCAGCCCCAGGACAGAAGCCCCTATCGAGCAGTACTTC | CASSPRTEAPIEQYF
TRBJ2-7 | - | TRBV2 | - | TGTGCCAGCAACGGAGGCGGAGACTACGAGCAGTACTTC | CASNGGGDYEQYF
TRBJ2-5 | - | TRBV14 | - | TGTGCCAGCAGCCAAGCCTGGGAGACCCAGTACTTC | CASSQAWETQYF
TRBJ1-5 | TRBD1 | TRBV19 | - | TGTGCCAGTAGTAGGACAGGGGGCAGCAATCAGCCCCAGCATTTT | CASSRTGGSNQPQHF
TRBJ2-5 | TRBD2 | TRBV24-1 | - | TGTGCCACCGGACCTAGCGGGAGTGGAGAGACCCAGTACTTC | CATGPSGSGETQYF
TRBJ2-2 | - | TRBV2 | - | TGTGCCAGCAGTTACAGCCTCGGGGAGCTGTTTTTT | CASSYSLGELFF
TRBJ1-2 | - | TRBV7-2 | many | TGTGCCAGCAGCTTAAATAGTAACGGGGGAAATGGCTACACCTTC | CASSLNSNGGNGYTF
TRBJ1-5 | - | TRBV19 | - | TGTGCCAGTAGTGGTGAATATTGGACGGGTAGCAATCAGCCCCAGCATTTT | CASSGEYWTGSNQPQHF
TRBJ1-1 | - | TRBV7-8 | few | TGTGCCAGCAGCTTAGGGGGGCCTAGCGGGGCTTTCTTT | CASSLGGPSGAFF
TRBJ1-2 | TRBD1 | TRBV6-4 | many | TGTGCCAGCAGTGACTCCCCGGACAGGCCCAACTATGGCTACACCTTC | CASSDSPDRPNYGYTF
TRBJ2-7 | - | TRBV7-3 | - | TGTGCCAGCAGCTTAACGTACCTCTCCTACGAGCAGTACTTC | CASSLTYLSYEQYF
TRBJ2-2 | - | TRBV7-9 | - | TGTGCCAGCAGCTTAGGGGGGGACACCGGGGAGCTGTTTTTT | CASSLGGDTGELFF
TRBJ2-1 | - | TRBV15 | - | TGTGCCACCAGCAGAGACAGGACAAATGAGCAGTTCTTC | CATSRDRTNEQFF
TRBJ2-7 | TRBD1 | TRBV5-5 | few | TGTGCCAGCAGCCAAGGGCCGGGACAGGGTATGTACTTC | CASSQGPGQGMYF
TRBJ1-6 | - | TRBV10-3 | - | TGTGCCATCAGAGAGGACAGCTCCTATAATTCACCCCTCCACTTT | CAIREDSSYNSPLHF
TRBJ1-4 | - | TRBV15 | few | TGTGCCACCAGGGTGGGGTTGAATGAAAAACTGTTTTTT | CATRVGLNEKLFF
TRBJ1-1 | - | TRBV19 | few | TGTGCCAGTAGTATAGGGGGGAACACTGAAGCTTTCTTT | CASSIGGNTEAFF
TRBJ2-3 | - | TRBV19 | - | TGTGCCAGTAGTCCCTCGGGACGGCCGTACACAGATACGCAGTATTTT | CASSPSGRPYTDTQYF
TRBJ1-5 | - | TRBV6-2/TRBV6-3 | - | TGTGCCAGCAGCTTTGAAATCATTAGCAATCAGCCCCAGCATTTT | CASSFEIISNQPQHF
TRBJ2-1 | - | TRBV10-2 | - | TGCGCCAGCAAGCAGGGGACCACACATGAGCAGTTCTTC | CASKQGTTHEQFF
TRBJ2-1 | TRBD2 | TRBV7-2 | - | TGTGCCAGCAGCGTAGCTAGCGGTTCTTGGAATGAGCAGTTCTTC | CASSVASGSWNEQFF
TRBJ2-3 | - | TRBV10-3 | few | TGTGCCATCAGTGAGGTCAGCGCGGATACGCAGTATTTT | CAISEVSADTQYF
TRBJ2-7 | TRBD2 | TRBV19 | - | TGTGCCAGTAGTCCCCGGACTAGCTACGAGCAGTACTTC | CASSPRTSYEQYF
TRBJ2-7 | TRBD2 | TRBV10-1 | - | TGCGCCAGCAGTGAGTCCCCGGTCACTAGCGGCGAGCAGTACTTC | CASSESPVTSGEQYF
TRBJ2-7 | - | TRBV7-9 | - | TGTGCCAGCAGCGCAAACCAGGGGTCCAACGAGCAGTACTTC | CASSANQGSNEQYF
TRBJ2-3 | - | TRBV5-6 | - | TGTGCCAGCAGCGAAATAGGCACAGATACGCAGTATTTT | CASSEIGTDTQYF
TRBJ2-5 | - | TRBV5-6 | - | TGTGCCAGCAGCTTGCAGCCAGCTTGGGAGACCCAGTACTTC | CASSLQPAWETQYF
TRBJ2-2 | - | TRBV2 | - | TGTGCCAGCAGTGACCCAGGGGCATCGATCGGGGAGCTGTTTTTT | CASSDPGASIGELFF
TRBJ1-5 | - | TRBV5-8 | - | TGTGCCAGCAGCTTTACCCATCAGCCCCAGCATTTT | CASSFTHQPQHF
TRBJ2-3 | TRBD2 | TRBV24-1 | many | TGTGCCACCAGGGGGGGGGGGGACGCAGATACGCAGTATTTT | CATRGGGDADTQYF